The 10 T cell receptor beta chains presented below share a single source sample, sequenced in a study of blood T cell repertoires in COVID-19. Generated by immunoSEQ multiplex PCR, the TCRdb table keeps only in-frame clones and is missing some. The sample carries 400,000 or so clones, over 75% recorded once. Sample: peripheral blood. These receptors came from a woman in her thirties or forties with COVID-19, enrolled during active disease.

J is TRBJ2-7 and V is TRBV5-1; 7 bases fit TRBD2. With V trimmed by 4 bases and J by 3 bases, 7 bases remained unmatched. Germline V CDR1 and CDR2: SGHRS, YFSETQ. The length of the CDR3 is 14 residues. Here the CDR3 reads CASSLAEGYYEQYF. CDR3 nucleotides: TGCGCCAGCAGCCTAGCGGAGGGTTACTACGAGCAGTACTTC. Complete variable domain (other parts from reference TRBV5-1 and TRBJ2-7): KAGVTQTPRYLIKTRGQQVTLSCSPISGHRSVSWYQQTPGQGLQFLFEYFSETQRNKGNFPGRFSGRQFSNSRSEMNVSTLELGDSALYLCASSLAEGYYEQYFGPGTRLTVT.

The chain employs TRBV4-2 and TRBJ1-2; possible D gene TRBD1, 6 bases. Germline CDR1 is LGHNA and CDR2 is YNFKEQ. Trimming left V 2 bases short and J 8 bases short, with 12 bases between. This CDR3 is built from 13 residues. CDR3 loop: CASSQPSGVGYTF. CDR3 sequence (DNA): TGTGCCAGCAGCCAACCCTCAGGGGTGGGCTACACCTTC.

The chain joins TRBV7-2 to TRBJ2-1; 8 bases are shared with TRBD2. CDR3 size: 17 residues. J was trimmed by 4 bases and V by 3 bases; bases with no gene match: 11. In germline, CDR1 is SGHTA, CDR2 FQGNSA. The CDR3 DNA follows: TGTGCCAGCAGCTTCTCCGGGGGGGGGTTGTCTTACAATGAGCAGTTCTTC. Translation: CASSFSGGGLSYNEQFF.

This sequence joins TRBV5-1 and TRBJ2-7; a weak D match, TRBD2 (7 bases). The V gene lost 4 bases and the J gene lost 1 base, with 15 bases spanning the gap. The CDR3 has 15 residues. CDR1 is SGHRS and CDR2 is YFSETQ in the germline V gene. The CDR3 sequence is CASSPGGRGSYEQYF. The CDR3, as DNA: TGCGCCAGCAGCCCCGGGGGGCGGGGGTCCTACGAGCAGTACTTC.

The V gene is TRBV6-5, the J gene TRBJ1-5, with D unclear. CDR3 length: 16 residues. Germline values: CDR1 MNHEY, CDR2 SVGAGI. Between the trimmed V and J ends, which lost 2 bases and 0 bases, there was a span of 11 bases. CDR3 residues: CASSYVSGYSNQPQHF. The DNA for the CDR3 is TGTGCCAGCAGTTACGTCTCGGGTTATAGCAATCAGCCCCAGCATTTT.

The chain uses TRBV7-2 and TRBJ2-3; TRBD2 might be the D (5 bases). Germline loops: CDR1 SGHTA, CDR2 FQGNSA. CDR3 length: 15 residues. V was cut by 5 bases and J by 1 base, with 13 bases left in between. For the CDR3, the DNA is TGTGCCAGCAGCCCGAGGGTAAAGGGCACAGATACGCAGTATTTT. Its translation is CASSPRVKGTDTQYF.

The rearrangement joins TRBV28 to TRBJ1-1, with TRBD1 matching over 7 bases. J gave up 3 bases and V 6 bases, and 10 bases lay outside the gene matches. The CDR3 runs 15 residues. The germline CDR1 and CDR2 sequences are MDHEN and SYDVKM. CDR3 nucleotides: TGTGCCAGCAGGGTGACAGGGTGGGCAGACACTGAAGCTTTCTTT. Residues: CASRVTGWADTEAFF.

V usage is TRBV29-1 and J usage is TRBJ1-2; the D is unclear. V was cut by 0 bases and J by 8 bases, with 10 bases left in between. Germline V gene data show CDR1 as SQVTM and CDR2 as ANQGSEA. This CDR3 has 12 amino acids. CDR3 coding DNA: TGCAGCGTTGAAGATCCGGGTCGGGGCTACACCTTC. It is translated as CSVEDPGRGYTF.

The chain recombines TRBV12-1 with TRBJ1-6; the D call in the table, TRBD1, was not verified against the DNA. TRBV12-1 is deemed a pseudogene. There are 16 residues in the CDR3. CDR3 nucleotide sequence: TGTGCCAGCAGCCCGGGGACAGTACTCCCTACTTCACCCCTCCACTTT. Amino acids: CASSPGTVLPTSPLHF.

This chain uses TRBV6-6 with TRBJ2-7, with 9 bases lining up with TRBD1. This CDR3 has 17 residues. J gave up 0 bases and V 5 bases, and 11 bases lay outside the gene matches. Germline V gives CDR1 MNHNY, CDR2 SVGAGI (reference sequence). The CDR3, as DNA: TGTGCCAGCAGTCCTCATCCGGGACAGGGCAGCTCCTACGAGCAGTACTTC. Amino acid sequence: CASSPHPGQGSSYEQYF.